This entry describes one T cell receptor (beta chain). Its antigen is unknown. Quantitative barcoded 5'-RACE was used to prepare TCR beta libraries. Using its own MiXCR run on the 5' RACE reads, TCRdb lists one record per CDR3 protein. The table shows about 250,000 distinct CDR3 sequences, with 32% occurring only once. This sample is part of a study of CD8 T cells in ankylosing spondylitis. Study results and caveats: Clones tied to disease were said to be significantly enriched in matched ankylosing spondylitis synovial fluid. A motif in TCR beta, a set of about 8 highly homologous variants, appeared characteristic of ankylosing spondylitis blood.

Germline values: CDR1 DFQATT, CDR2 SNEGSKA (reference sequence). Trimming at V came to 0 bases and at J to 5 bases, leaving 10 bases not matched to a gene. CDR3 length equals 16 residues. The chain carries TRBV20-1 and TRBJ2-7, with 10 bases fitting TRBD2. Sequenced sample: blood, either unsorted or a sorted T cell fraction (not recorded which). This clonotype was sampled from a male donor with ankylosing spondylitis or in good health (not recorded which). CDR3 bases: TGCAGTGCTAGAGACCCCAAAGCGGGGGGGTTGAACGAGCAGTACTTC. Its protein is CSARDPKAGGLNEQYF.